These 17 T cell receptor beta chains share one sample of origin, sequenced in a study of spatial heterogeneity in lung cancer (dated by TCRdb to the late 2010s). The library relied on 5' RACE. The reads were generated on a NextSeq 500. Clones were called with MiXCR by TCRdb after fastp trimmed the public reads at Q25, and only in-frame beta chains were retained. Merged by CDR3 protein, the rows form single entries marked with the most common genes and DNA. The sample table shows tens of thousands of distinct CDR3 sequences, and approximately 12% are seen once. The ten most abundant clones make up about 40% of the sample. The sample's time point label, in plain terms: sample taken at primary tumor resection. Whole RNA extracted from tumor and nontumor lung tissue, or from cryopreserved PBMC samples, was used for TCR sequencing without cell sorting. Sequenced here: PBMCs, sampled at surgery. The receptor set was obtained from a male donor with early-stage non-small cell lung cancer.

This clonotype was observed a handful of times. The chain couples TRBV6-6 to TRBJ2-3; 11 bases fit TRBD2. Trimming cost V 10 bases and J 0 bases; bases outside gene matches: 12. CDR3 length: 17 residues. Germline V gives CDR1 MNHNY, CDR2 SVGAGI (reference sequence). The CDR3 bases are TGTGCCACCTATCTAGCGGGGGGCGTCGCTAGCACAGATACGCAGTATTTT. This gives the protein CATYLAGGVASTDTQYF.

This clonotype has more than one count but fewer than ten. This rearrangement joins TRBV5-1 to TRBJ2-3, with D unclear. V gave up 0 bases and J gave up 4 bases, with 12 bases separating them. CDR1 is SGHRS, CDR2 YFSETQ, per germline. The CDR3 has 15 amino acids. This CDR3 reads CASSLVTTGSDTQYF. DNA of the CDR3: TGCGCCAGCAGCTTGGTTACAACGGGCTCAGATACGCAGTATTTT.

The V and J genes are TRBV2 and TRBJ1-5; tentatively, D is TRBD1 (5 bases). The V gene lost 8 bases and the J gene lost 0 bases, with 5 bases spanning the gap. The CDR3 extends over 12 amino acids. Germline values: CDR1 SNHLY, CDR2 FYNNEI. CDR3 DNA sequence: TGTGCCAGCGGGACTAGCAATCAGCCCCAGCATTTT. Its translation: CASGTSNQPQHF.

V is TRBV7-6 and J is TRBJ1-2; D is undetermined. The germline gives CDR1 SGHVS, CDR2 FNYEAQ. Deletions cut 5 bases from V and 4 bases from J, with 17 bases between. The length of the CDR3 is 15 residues. The CDR3 protein is CASSPSGEGFYGYTF. The CDR3 bases are TGTGCCAGCAGCCCCTCCGGGGAAGGCTTCTATGGCTACACCTTC.

The rearrangement uses TRBV29-1 and TRBJ1-1, with D hard to call. This CDR3 region has 12 residues. Germline V CDR1 and CDR2: SQVTM, ANQGSEA. V was shortened by 0 bases and J by 11 bases, with 13 bases between the two germline ends. This chain's CDR3 is CSVEEVGFEAFF. DNA for the CDR3: TGCAGCGTTGAAGAAGTGGGGTTTGAGGCTTTCTTT. Variable domain in full (rest from reference TRBV29-1 and TRBJ1-1): SAVISQKPSRDICQRGTSLTIQCQVDSQVTMMFWYRQQPGQSLTLIATANQGSEATYESGFVIDKFPISRPNLTFSTLTVSNMSPEDSSIYLCSVEEVGFEAFFGQGTRLTVV.

The chain couples TRBV20-1 to TRBJ2-3; D possibly corresponds to TRBD2 (6 bases). This CDR3 is built from 14 residues. V gave up 0 bases and J gave up 3 bases, with 10 bases separating them. The germline CDR1 and CDR2 sequences are DFQATT and SNEGSKA (reference sequence). DNA for the CDR3: TGCAGTGCTAGAGAGGGCGGGGCTACAGATACGCAGTATTTT. This encodes CSAREGGATDTQYF.

This clonotype was counted only a few times. This chain connects TRBV7-2 to TRBJ2-3; D is uncertain. Germline assignment: CDR1 SGHTA and CDR2 FQGNSA. Between the trimmed V and J ends, which lost 1 base and 7 bases, there was a span of 6 bases. The CDR3 has 12 residues. CDR3 in amino acids: CASSLESNTQYF. The CDR3 DNA reads as TGTGCCAGCAGCTTAGAATCGAATACGCAGTATTTT.

As regards this clonotype: A much larger clone is a single base away; this may be a read error. As the CDR3 is not closed by the conserved phenylalanine or tryptophan, this likely results from a read error. The chain employs TRBV25-1 and TRBJ2-7; 8 nucleotides agree with TRBD1. Germline trimming cut 5 bases from V and 1 base from J; bases unmatched to any gene: 4. This CDR3 is 14 amino acids long. Germline CDR1 MGHDK, CDR2 SYGVNS. The CDR3 here is CASSRTGTSYEQYS. DNA of the CDR3: TGTGCCAGCAGTAGGACAGGGACTTCCTACGAGCAGTACTCC.

This clonotype has only a few counts. CDR3 in amino acids: CSVEPGPGLAGGNEQFF. As DNA, the CDR3 is TGCAGCGTTGAGCCAGGCCCCGGACTAGCGGGAGGAAATGAGCAGTTCTTC. The chain is built from TRBV29-1 and TRBJ2-1; 14 bases line up with TRBD2. CDR3 length: 17 amino acids. The germline gives CDR1 SQVTM, CDR2 ANQGSEA. Unmatched junction bases numbered 11, after V lost 3 bases and J lost 7 bases.

This clonotype has ten or more counts. The chain couples TRBV20-1 to TRBJ2-3, with D possibly matching TRBD1 (5 bases). This CDR3 contains 16 residues. The V end lost 6 bases, the J end lost 3 bases, and 22 bases lay between the germline ends. Per the germline V gene, CDR1 is DFQATT and CDR2 is SNEGSKA (reference sequence). The CDR3 region is CSAHSPDSVGTDTQYF. In nucleotides, the CDR3 is TGCAGTGCGCACTCACCCGACAGTGTGGGGACAGATACGCAGTATTTT.

In this sample, this clonotype turned up a few times. V usage is TRBV6-1 and J usage is TRBJ2-5; 8 bases match TRBD1. The CDR3 loop spans 14 amino acids. V shed 7 bases, J shed 5 bases, and the junction held 9 bases outside the gene matches. Germline V lookup: CDR1 MNHNS, CDR2 SASEGT. Written as DNA, the CDR3 is TGTGCCAGCATCGTCGACAGGGGACGGGAGACCCAGTACTTC. It specifies CASIVDRGRETQYF.

Many counts were recorded for this clonotype. Here the CDR3 reads CASSQDRDLLAKGAGELFF. CDR3 DNA sequence: TGCGCCAGCAGCCAAGACCGGGACCTCCTAGCGAAGGGTGCCGGGGAGCTGTTTTTT. V is TRBV4-3 and J is TRBJ2-2; D might be TRBD2 (6 bases). The ends were cut back, 0 bases at V and 6 bases at J, with 23 bases in the middle. CDR1 and CDR2 (germline): LGHNA, YSLEER. The CDR3 runs 19 residues.

V usage is TRBV6-5 and J usage is TRBJ1-6, with unresolved D. The ends were cut back, 7 bases at V and 4 bases at J, with 14 bases in the middle. This CDR3 has 15 residues. Germline lookup yields CDR1 MNHEY and CDR2 SVGAGI. In DNA form, the CDR3 reads TGTGCCAGCAAACCCCAGCCCGGGTATAATTCACCCCTCCACTTT. It specifies CASKPQPGYNSPLHF.

The gene calls are TRBV30 and TRBJ1-2; TRBD1 matches 8 bases. In germline, CDR1 is GTSNPN, CDR2 SVGIG (reference sequence). V lost 4 bases and J lost 7; bases outside the gene matches: 11. CDR3 length: 14 amino acids. The CDR3 spells CAWNPDRGGFGYTF. DNA of the CDR3: TGTGCCTGGAACCCCGACAGGGGAGGATTTGGCTACACCTTC. Together with reference TRBV30 and TRBJ1-2, the CDR3 gives the full variable domain: SQTIHQWPATLVQPVGSPLSLECTVEGTSNPNLYWYRQAAGRGLQLLFYSVGIGQISSEVPQNLSASRPQDRQFILSSKKLLLSDSGFYLCAWNPDRGGFGYTFGSGTRLTVV.

This clonotype was seen a few times. The chain combines TRBV6-2 or TRBV6-3 with TRBJ2-2; D unresolved. There are 12 residues in the CDR3. The germline gives CDR1 MNHEY, CDR2 SVGEGT. V was shortened by 6 bases and J by 5 bases, with 7 bases between the two germline ends. The CDR3, as DNA: TGTGCCAGCAGGTACACTACCGGGGAGCTGTTTTTT. It translates to CASRYTTGELFF.

This clonotype was observed at least ten times. The gene calls are TRBV11-3 and TRBJ2-1; 9 nucleotides agree with TRBD2. The ends lost 5 bases at V and 3 bases at J; junction bases unmatched: 2. This CDR3 contains 14 residues. The germline V gene has CDR1 SGHNT and CDR2 YENEEA. The CDR3 reads CASSRGRGYNEQFF. Written as DNA, the CDR3 is TGTGCCAGCAGCCGCGGGAGGGGCTACAATGAGCAGTTCTTC.

V and J are TRBV6-1 and TRBJ2-6; D remains ambiguous. The germline V and J ends were trimmed by 8 bases and 4 bases, with 9 bases remaining between them. Germline CDR1 MNHNS, CDR2 SASEGT. The CDR3 is 13 amino acids. CDR3 protein: CASGHSGANVLTF. DNA of the CDR3: TGTGCCAGCGGTCACTCCGGGGCCAACGTCCTGACTTTC.